This T cell receptor (beta chain) was sequenced for a study of blood T cell repertoires in COVID-19. Study in general: Whether acute or convalescent, the COVID-19 samples came from the United States, Italy and Spain. Nucleic acid was either cDNA or gDNA, and it came from T cells, B-cell-depleted T cells, or PBMCs.

Trimming at V came to 9 bases and at J to 0 bases, leaving 9 bases not matched to a gene. Germline V gives CDR1 KGHDR, CDR2 SFDVKD. The CDR3 is 17 residues long. Original processing methods: Reference gene primers were amplified, and this amplification served to estimate nucleated cell counts. Assay used: immunoSEQ multiplex PCR; TCRdb lists only in-frame clones, some missing. V, J and clone size were drawn from that table, and D and trimming were deduced from the DNA. The table lists 140,000 or so clones, about 87% of them singletons, with roughly 1.6% in the top ten. V is TRBV24-1 and J is TRBJ1-6; 8 bases map to TRBD1. Sequenced: peripheral blood. This sequence was found in a woman aged 45-65 years with acute or convalescent COVID-19. The CDR3 region is CATPGQGRNSYNSPLHF. In nucleotides, the CDR3 is TGTGCCACCCCCGGACAGGGCCGCAACTCCTATAATTCACCCCTCCACTTT.